What follows are 19 T cell receptor beta chains derived from one specimen sequenced in a study of beta chain features in type 1 diabetes. The isolated RNA, all of it, was reverse transcribed, so expressed TCRB transcripts were what got sequenced. Generated by immunoSEQ multiplex PCR, the TCRdb table keeps only in-frame clones and is missing some. Seen here are about 900,000 clones, roughly 15% observed once, and the top ten hold around 0.02%. The sample taken for sequencing was naive CD4+ T cells from blood. The origin of the receptors is a woman between 18 and 30 years old in good health.

The V call is TRBV7-2, the J call TRBJ2-1; no clear D. V was pared by 5 bases and J by 4 bases, with 12 bases between. The CDR3 spans 14 residues. Germline V gene data show CDR1 as SGHTA and CDR2 as FQGNSA. The CDR3 protein is CASSPQTGYNEQFF. The CDR3 DNA reads as TGTGCCAGCAGCCCCCAGACTGGGTACAATGAGCAGTTCTTC.

This clone occurred a few times. V gene TRBV2 combines with J gene TRBJ1-5, with D tentatively TRBD1 (5 bases). Germline V lookup: CDR1 SNHLY, CDR2 FYNNEI. Between the trimmed V and J ends, which lost 6 bases and 11 bases, there was a span of 20 bases. The CDR3 loop spans 14 amino acids. CDR3 coding DNA: TGTGCCAGCAGGGGACTTTTGGGGGGTAAGGCCCAGCATTTT. This encodes CASRGLLGGKAQHF.

This clone was recorded a few times. J is TRBJ1-1 and V is TRBV28; possibly TRBD1 for D (5 bases). CDR1 and CDR2 from the germline V gene are MDHEN and SYDVKM. Trimming left V 7 bases short and J 8 bases short, with 14 bases between. The CDR3 is 12 amino acids. CDR3 DNA: TGTGCCAGCACTTATCGGGGGGAAGAAGCTTTCTTT. It translates to CASTYRGEEAFF.

This clone was counted only a few times. CDR3 in DNA: TGTGCCAGCTCACCGCGGACAGGGGTGGTTATGAACGAGCAGTACTTC. This translates into CASSPRTGVVMNEQYF. V and J are TRBV18 and TRBJ2-7; 9 bases fit TRBD1. Per germline, CDR1 KGHSH and CDR2 LQKENI. This CDR3 region has 16 residues. Trimming cost V 3 bases and J 5 bases; bases outside gene matches: 11.

The chain employs TRBV9 and TRBJ2-3, with D perhaps matching TRBD1 (6 bases). Germline V gene lookup returns CDR1 SGDLS and CDR2 YYNGEE. The germline V and J ends were trimmed by 1 base and 6 bases, with 9 bases remaining between them. CDR3 length equals 13 residues. CDR3 nucleotides: TGTGCCAGCAGCGTACCCGGACAGGATACGCAGTATTTT. Amino acid sequence: CASSVPGQDTQYF.

The chain joins TRBV28 to TRBJ2-7; tentative D call: TRBD2 (7 bases). The V end lost 7 bases, the J end lost 1 base, and 17 bases lay between the germline ends. The CDR3 is made up of 15 amino acids. Germline CDR1 is MDHEN and CDR2 is SYDVKM. This chain's CDR3 is CASKGEGPPSYEQYF. The CDR3 region has the DNA TGTGCCAGCAAGGGGGAGGGGCCACCTTCCTACGAGCAGTACTTC. Together with reference TRBV28 and TRBJ2-7, the CDR3 gives the full variable domain: DVKVTQSSRYLVKRTGEKVFLECVQDMDHENMFWYRQDPGLGLRLIYFSYDVKMKEKGDIPEGYSVSREKKERFSLILESASTNQTSMYLCASKGEGPPSYEQYFGPGTRLTVT.

V is TRBV6-5 and J is TRBJ2-2; 10 nucleotides agree with TRBD1. The CDR3 consists of 16 residues. V was clipped by 4 bases and J by 2 bases; unmatched bases: 4. Germline CDR1 MNHEY, CDR2 SVGAGI. The CDR3 reads CASSSDRGFNTGELFF. In DNA, the CDR3 is TGTGCCAGCAGTTCGGACAGGGGGTTTAACACCGGGGAGCTGTTTTTT.

This clone was counted between two and nine times. J is TRBJ2-5 and V is TRBV10-3; perhaps TRBD2 as D (5 bases). Between the trimmed V and J ends, which lost 8 bases and 11 bases, there was a span of 21 bases. The V gene's germline CDR1 is ENHRY and CDR2 SYGVKD. The CDR3 is 13 residues long. This chain's CDR3 is CAIGGMGTREQYF. For the CDR3, the DNA is TGTGCCATCGGTGGGATGGGTACTAGGGAGCAGTACTTC.

There are a few counts of this clone. V and J are TRBV28 and TRBJ2-4; 11 nucleotides agree with TRBD2. The V segment lost 5 bases and the J segment 0 bases; nucleotides outside the gene matches: 15. CDR1 and CDR2 (germline): MDHEN, SYDVKM. The CDR3 runs 20 residues. The CDR3 DNA sequence: TGTGCCAGCAGTCCTCCCTCCGGACTAGCGGGTACGATAGCCAAAAACATTCAGTACTTC. It yields the protein CASSPPSGLAGTIAKNIQYF.

V is TRBV28 and J is TRBJ2-7, with a weak D call TRBD2 (6 bases). With 6 bases removed from V and 7 bases from J, the gap between germline ends came to 19 bases. The germline gives CDR1 MDHEN, CDR2 SYDVKM. This CDR3 has 14 amino acids. DNA for the CDR3: TGTGCCAGCAGAGGGACTTCCCTTATGGAGGAGCAGTACTTC. Translating it yields CASRGTSLMEEQYF.

This clone was counted only a few times. The chain employs TRBV4-3 and TRBJ2-3; weak D call: TRBD1 (5 bases). Trimming left V 0 bases short and J 4 bases short, with 11 bases between. Germline V gene sequence: CDR1 LGHNA, CDR2 YSLEER. The CDR3 consists of 15 residues. CDR3 in amino acids: CASSQDLGRADTQYF. CDR3 coding DNA: TGCGCCAGCAGCCAAGATCTGGGGCGCGCAGATACGCAGTATTTT.

This clone has more than one count but fewer than ten. V and J are TRBV29-1 and TRBJ2-2, with no clear D. The V gene's germline CDR1 is SQVTM and CDR2 ANQGSEA. This CDR3 has 11 amino acids. Deletions cut 4 bases from V and 6 bases from J, with 6 bases between. The CDR3 DNA follows: TGCAGCGTTGGGACGGCCGGGGAGCTGTTTTTT. This translates into CSVGTAGELFF.

This clone was detected only a few times. The V and J genes are TRBV18 and TRBJ2-3; tentatively, D is TRBD1 or TRBD2 (5 bases each). CDR3 length: 15 residues. Germline V gives CDR1 KGHSH, CDR2 LQKENI. Between the trimmed V and J ends, which lost 1 base and 1 base, there was a span of 9 bases. Here the CDR3 reads CASSPLGAGTDTQYF. Written as DNA, the CDR3 is TGTGCCAGCTCACCACTCGGGGCAGGCACAGATACGCAGTATTTT.

J is TRBJ2-7 and V is TRBV28; 10 bases are shared with TRBD2. Germline V gene data show CDR1 as MDHEN and CDR2 as SYDVKM. The CDR3 length is 15 residues. J was trimmed by 9 bases and V by 3 bases; bases with no gene match: 11. The CDR3 nucleotides read TGTGCCAGCAGTTTTAAGCCTAGCGGGAGAGGTGGGCAGTACTTC. Its protein is CASSFKPSGRGGQYF.

This clone showed up just a few times. The genes are TRBV5-4 and TRBJ2-7; possibly TRBD1 for D (5 bases). Trimming left V 3 bases short and J 2 bases short, with 15 bases between. The CDR3 loop spans 15 amino acids. Germline-derived CDR1 and CDR2 are SGHNT and YYREEE (reference sequence). CDR3 in DNA: TGTGCCAGCAGCTCCGGCCCCGGACATCCCTACGAGCAGTACTTC. Protein product: CASSSGPGHPYEQYF.

This clone has just a few counts. The rearrangement links TRBV9 to TRBJ2-5, with D perhaps TRBD2 (5 bases). Trimming removed 4 bases from V and 5 bases from J, with 18 bases in between. The germline gives CDR1 SGDLS, CDR2 YYNGEE. The CDR3 has 15 residues. The CDR3 loop is CASSPRGRLGETQYF. CDR3 in DNA: TGTGCCAGCAGCCCCCGGGGTCGGCTAGGGGAGACCCAGTACTTC.

This clone has more than one count but fewer than ten. This chain connects TRBV6-5 to TRBJ2-1; possibly TRBD1 for D (6 bases). From germline, CDR1 is MNHEY and CDR2 SVGAGI. The CDR3 consists of 14 residues. The V and J ends lost 6 bases and 4 bases respectively, with 13 bases between them. The CDR3 DNA follows: TGTGCCAGCAGACCAGGGGTTCATTACAATGAGCAGTTCTTC. It codes for CASRPGVHYNEQFF.

The CDR3 DNA reads TGTGCCAGCAGCCCCCCCCAGGGTGGTTTTGGTTCTGACTATGGCTACACCTTC. Residues: CASSPPQGGFGSDYGYTF. The gene calls are TRBV7-9 and TRBJ1-2; the D gene is possibly TRBD1 (5 bases). V lost 5 bases and J 3 bases, leaving 25 bases between the germline ends. This CDR3 has 18 amino acids. Germline V lookup: CDR1 SEHNR, CDR2 FQNEAQ (reference sequence).

This sequence joins TRBV6-5 and TRBJ1-2; no clear D. Deletions cut 4 bases from V and 8 bases from J, with 8 bases between. CDR3 length equals 11 residues. In germline, CDR1 is MNHEY, CDR2 SVGAGI. CDR3 coding DNA: TGTGCCAGCAGTTCTCGCCTGGGCTACACCTTC. This translates into CASSSRLGYTF.